This T cell receptor beta chain appears in the sequencing data of a study of shared clonotypes between healthy human individuals. Every contributor of samples was a Caucasian grown-up residing in Nashville, Tennessee. Data came from immunoSEQ multiplex PCR; TCRdb stores just in-frame clones and leaves some out. Of around 1.4 million clones in the sample, around 98.5% were seen once. There are 17 residues in the CDR3. Trimming took 1 base from V and 1 from J; bases not matched to a gene: 4. Germline V CDR1 and CDR2: LGHNA, YNFKEQ. About this clone itself: The antigen is not known.

Study-level results: Several donors showed sharing of approximately 4.7% of naive CD4 clonotypes.

J is TRBJ2-7 and V is TRBV4-2, with TRBD2 matching 13 bases. The sequencing sample was made of naive CD4+ T cells sorted from blood. Noted subset: CD45RA+ positively selected. The receptor was derived from a man aged 30 to 39 in good health. CDR3 protein: CASSQGLAGGLSYEQYF. CDR3 bases: TGTGCCAGCAGCCAAGGACTAGCGGGAGGTTTATCCTACGAGCAGTACTTC.